Listed below are T cell receptor beta chains from one sample, sequenced in a study of cytomegalovirus exposure and HLA in healthy donors. TCRdb's table, derived via immunoSEQ multiplex PCR, lists solely in-frame clones and lacks some. The repertoire holds 95,000 to 110,000 clones, with about four fifths as singletons. Sample: PBMCs. All receptors come from a man younger than 45 in good health and CMV-seropositive. CDR3s include the opening cysteine and the closing phenylalanine or tryptophan. The D gene is left open where the match is weak. Some rows mark clone size as missing; the rest say once, few, many or name a class of expanded clone.

d_gene	v_gene	abundance	j_gene	CDR3aa	CDR3nt
TRBD2	TRBV7-3	-	TRBJ2-1	CASSPRVSGGPNEQFF	TGTGCCAGCAGCCCCAGAGTTAGCGGGGGCCCCAATGAGCAGTTCTTC
TRBD1	TRBV7-3	-	TRBJ2-1	CASSLSPHAGTGIFEQFF	TGTGCCAGCAGCTTATCCCCTCATGCCGGGACAGGGATCTTTGAGCAGTTCTTC
TRBD2	TRBV2	-	TRBJ2-7	CASMRGGSSYEQYF	TGTGCCAGCATGAGGGGAGGGTCCTCCTACGAGCAGTACTTC
-	TRBV29-1	-	TRBJ2-4	CSVEIQGRGIQYF	TGCAGCGTTGAAATTCAAGGCAGGGGCATTCAGTACTTC
TRBD2	TRBV19	few	TRBJ2-3	CASSTSGADTQYF	TGTGCCAGCTCGACTAGCGGGGCAGATACGCAGTATTTT
-	TRBV13	once	TRBJ2-7	CASSLDQDEQYF	TGTGCCAGCAGCTTAGATCAGGACGAGCAGTACTTC
TRBD1	TRBV6-4	once	TRBJ1-5	CASSGDRGQPQHF	TGTGCCAGCAGCGGGGACAGGGGACAGCCCCAGCATTTT
TRBD2	TRBV9	few	TRBJ2-3	CASSSSGTSLSDTQYF	TGTGCCAGCAGCTCATCCGGGACTAGCCTCTCCGATACGCAGTATTTT
TRBD1	TRBV15	-	TRBJ1-1	CATRRQGGGNTEAFF	TGTGCCACCAGGAGACAGGGAGGTGGAAACACTGAAGCTTTCTTT
TRBD2	TRBV5-4	-	TRBJ2-1	CASSLATSGGAGEQFF	TGTGCCAGCAGCTTGGCCACTAGCGGGGGGGCGGGTGAGCAGTTCTTC
TRBD1	TRBV5-6	-	TRBJ1-2	CASSLMGQANYGYTF	TGTGCCAGCAGCTTGATGGGACAGGCTAACTATGGCTACACCTTC
-	TRBV19	few	TRBJ1-5	CASNYRVTYQPQHF	TGTGCCAGTAATTACAGGGTTACCTATCAGCCCCAGCATTTT
TRBD2	TRBV6-7	-	TRBJ2-5	CASSHTLAGGQETQYF	TGTGCCAGCAGTCACACCCTAGCGGGGGGGCAGGAGACCCAGTACTTC
TRBD2	TRBV18	-	TRBJ2-4	CASSLPSGGAKNIQYF	TGTGCCAGCTCACTTCCTAGCGGGGGGGCCAAAAACATTCAGTACTTC
-	TRBV7-9	once	TRBJ1-1	CASSPGHRNGEAFF	TGTGCCAGCAGCCCGGGACACAGGAACGGTGAAGCTTTCTTT
-	TRBV30	few	TRBJ2-7	CAWSVVGVQYF	TGTGCCTGGAGTGTAGTGGGAGTGCAGTACTTC
TRBD1	TRBV5-4	-	TRBJ1-1	CASSLGTGEAFF	TGTGCCAGCAGCTTGGGGACAGGGGAAGCTTTCTTT
-	TRBV1	-	TRBJ1-5	CTSRYYSDRLHFYSNQPQHF	TGCACCAGCAGGTATTATTCGGACAGGCTTCATTTTTATAGCAATCAGCCCCAGCATTTT
-	TRBV14	few	TRBJ2-7	CASSSMTGFASIYEQYF	TGTGCCAGCTCGTCCATGACGGGGTTTGCCTCTATCTACGAGCAGTACTTC
TRBD1	TRBV5-1	-	TRBJ1-5	CASSLTGGSDNQPQHF	TGCGCCAGCAGTTTGACAGGGGGTTCCGACAATCAGCCCCAGCATTTT
TRBD1	TRBV5-6	-	TRBJ1-4	CASSRLGTGNEKLFF	TGTGCCAGCAGCCGGCTTGGGACAGGGAATGAAAAACTGTTTTTT
-	TRBV9	-	TRBJ2-1	CASSVLSAGTDNEQFF	TGTGCCAGCAGCGTCCTGTCCGCGGGGACGGACAATGAGCAGTTCTTC
TRBD1	TRBV7-3	once	TRBJ2-1	CASSPGQRYNEQFF	TGTGCCAGCAGCCCGGGACAGCGATACAATGAGCAGTTCTTC
TRBD1	TRBV5-1	once	TRBJ1-6	CASSLTGVISPLHF	TGCGCCAGCAGCTTGACAGGGGTGATTTCACCCCTCCACTTT
-	TRBV7-9	-	TRBJ1-2	CASSAPGGGDGYTF	TGTGCCAGCAGCGCCCCGGGTGGGGGCGATGGCTACACCTTC
-	TRBV11-3	-	TRBJ1-1	CASSLEGLMGKLNTEAFF	TGTGCCAGCAGCTTAGAAGGACTCATGGGGAAATTGAACACTGAAGCTTTCTTT
-	TRBV4-1	-	TRBJ2-7	CASSHISRGDYEQYF	TGCGCCAGCAGCCACATAAGCCGAGGAGATTACGAGCAGTACTTC
-	TRBV2	-	TRBJ1-5	CASSEEGGNQPQHF	TGTGCCAGCAGTGAAGAAGGGGGTAATCAGCCCCAGCATTTT
-	TRBV5-1	-	TRBJ2-3	CASSLAGTDTQYF	TGCGCCAGCAGCTTAGCCGGCACAGATACGCAGTATTTT
-	TRBV30	-	TRBJ1-1	CAWRLQVGNTEAFF	TGTGCCTGGAGGTTGCAGGTCGGGAACACTGAAGCTTTCTTT
-	TRBV7-8	once	TRBJ2-7	CASSPGLQSYEQYF	TGTGCCAGCAGCCCGGGACTGCAGAGCTACGAGCAGTACTTC
-	TRBV30	-	TRBJ1-4	CAWSVRLGLRAEKLFF	TGTGCCTGGAGTGTAAGGTTGGGACTAAGGGCTGAAAAACTGTTTTTT
-	TRBV27	-	TRBJ1-2	CASSLYGLGAIGGYTF	TGTGCCAGCAGTTTATATGGGTTGGGGGCAATTGGTGGCTACACCTTC
-	TRBV11-3	once	TRBJ1-4	CASSETGSEKLFF	TGTGCCAGCAGCGAAACGGGTAGTGAAAAACTGTTTTTT
-	TRBV4-1	-	TRBJ1-4	CASSQDIPRRATNEKLFF	TGCGCCAGCAGCCAAGATATCCCCCGCAGGGCGACTAATGAAAAACTGTTTTTT
-	TRBV6-4	once	TRBJ2-3	CASGESADTQYF	TGTGCCAGTGGGGAGAGTGCAGATACGCAGTATTTT
-	TRBV19	-	TRBJ1-2	CASSPGDANYGYTF	TGTGCCAGTAGTCCGGGAGACGCTAACTATGGCTACACCTTC
TRBD1	TRBV7-6	-	TRBJ1-4	CASSLGPPGQGNEKLFF	TGTGCCAGCAGCTTAGGCCCCCCGGGACAGGGGAATGAAAAACTGTTTTTT
-	TRBV4-1	-	TRBJ2-4	CASSPERVEPRNIQYF	TGCGCCAGCAGCCCCGAGCGTGTTGAGCCCCGGAACATTCAGTACTTC
TRBD1	TRBV5-1	-	TRBJ2-7	CASSWGQGNEQYF	TGCGCCAGCAGCTGGGGACAGGGGAACGAGCAGTACTTC
TRBD2	TRBV11-2	-	TRBJ2-7	CASSLKWGLADEQYF	TGTGCCAGCAGCTTAAAATGGGGACTAGCGGACGAGCAGTACTTC
TRBD2	TRBV10-1	-	TRBJ2-1	CASSGEGGTYNEQFF	TGCGCCAGCAGTGGGGAGGGAGGGACCTACAATGAGCAGTTCTTC